The source of this TCR beta chain is a study of blood T cell repertoires in COVID-19. Overall study context: COVID-19 samples, acute and convalescent, were from the United States, Italy and Spain. Sample material is recorded as cDNA or gDNA derived from T cells, B-cell-depleted T cells, or PBMCs.

Original analysis: Estimation of nucleated cell counts was performed using reference gene primer amplification. Generated by immunoSEQ multiplex PCR, the TCRdb table keeps only in-frame clones and is missing some. V and J calls and clone size are as listed in that table; D and trimming were resolved from the DNA. Of about 62,000 clones in the sample, approximately 87% were seen once. Germline V gene data show CDR1 as WNHNN and CDR2 as SYGVQD (reference sequence). The CDR3 has 16 residues. Trimming took 4 bases from V and 6 from J, leaving 21 bases between them. This chain uses TRBV10-1 with TRBJ1-2; D is possibly TRBD1 (6 bases). The clonotype comes from a woman in her sixties with acute or convalescent COVID-19. The sequenced sample was peripheral blood. CDR3 in amino acids: CASSATRTTGFNGYTF. CDR3 nucleotides: TGCGCCAGCAGTGCCACCCGCACAACAGGGTTTAATGGCTACACCTTC.